This T cell receptor beta chain is drawn from a study of blood T cell repertoires in COVID-19. Libraries were prepared by immunoSEQ multiplex PCR; TCRdb keeps only in-frame clonotypes and omits some of them. This sample has around 200,000 clones, with 70% to 90% found just once. Trimming cost V 0 bases and J 7 bases; bases outside gene matches: 14. The CDR3 has 18 residues. Looked up from germline, CDR1 is LNHNV and CDR2 is YYDKDF (reference sequence). Categorization into cohorts depended on clinical history that participants reported. The chain links TRBV15 to TRBJ2-1; 8 nucleotides line up with TRBD2. The TCR was taken from a man aged 40-49 years who had recovered from COVID-19. Sequencing was performed on PBMCs or T cells enriched from blood (not recorded which). CDR3 residues: CATSRDRRTSPRVNEQFF. In nucleotides, the CDR3 is TGTGCCACCAGCAGAGATCGTAGGACTAGCCCGAGGGTGAATGAGCAGTTCTTC.